Below are 30 T cell receptor beta chains sequenced from a single sample in a study of blood T cell repertoires in COVID-19 (dated by TCRdb to about 2020). The library came from the immunoSEQ multiplex PCR assay. TCRdb limited this immuneACCESS table to in-frame rearrangements with V and J called. A share of clones is missing; checked studies link under half to unresolved V genes, and the rest is unexplained. The sample contains under 80,000 clones, roughly nine tenths of them found a single time. The ten largest clones take up around 4.2% of the sample. Sequences were obtained from peripheral blood. These receptors originate from a man in his sixties or seventies with active COVID-19.

The chain is built from TRBV27 and TRBJ2-1, with 11 bases identical to TRBD1. V was pared by 2 bases and J by 6 bases, with 6 bases of the junction left unmatched. The CDR3 has 16 amino acids. Germline V gene lookup returns CDR1 MNHEY and CDR2 SMNVEV (reference sequence). CDR3 loop: CASSLEGTGGRNEQFF. CDR3 DNA: TGTGCCAGCAGTTTAGAGGGGACAGGGGGGCGCAATGAGCAGTTCTTC.

This sequence joins TRBV28 and TRBJ2-1, with 7 bases matching TRBD2. Germline V CDR1 and CDR2: MDHEN, SYDVKM. This CDR3 has 16 residues. The trim removed 6 bases at V and 7 bases at J, leaving 15 bases unmatched. The CDR3 protein is CASSPAPGGLRNEQFF. The CDR3 region has the DNA TGTGCCAGCAGCCCCGCTCCGGGGGGTCTGAGGAATGAGCAGTTCTTC.

The chain has TRBV9 and TRBJ2-2, with no clear D. There are 16 residues in the CDR3. V dropped 2 bases and J dropped 6 bases, with 17 bases sitting between them. The germline gives CDR1 SGDLS, CDR2 YYNGEE. CDR3 nucleotide sequence: TGTGCCAGCAGCGTCGCGGCAGCCCTAGTGCCCGGGGAGCTGTTTTTT. Its protein product is CASSVAAALVPGELFF.

The chain recombines TRBV25-1 with TRBJ2-3; D unresolved. Germline CDR1 is MGHDK and CDR2 is SYGVNS. The CDR3 runs to 11 residues. Trimming removed 7 bases at V and 5 bases at J, with 7 bases between. The CDR3 here is CASTPGDTQYF. In nucleotides, the CDR3 is TGTGCCAGCACCCCGGGAGATACGCAGTATTTT.

The rearrangement links TRBV2 to TRBJ2-1; TRBD2 might be the D (7 bases). V lost 8 bases and J lost 9, with 23 bases in between. CDR1 is SNHLY, CDR2 FYNNEI, per germline. The length of the CDR3 is 15 residues. The CDR3 is CASGRAGRGGLEQFF. The CDR3 DNA is TGTGCCAGCGGCCGAGCGGGAAGGGGGGGGCTTGAGCAGTTCTTC. The full variable domain, completed using reference TRBV2 and TRBJ2-1, is EPEVTQTPSHQVTQMGQEVILRCVPISNHLYFYWYRQILGQKVEFLVSFYNNEISEKSEIFDDQFSVERPDGSNFTLKIRSTKLEDSAMYFCASGRAGRGGLEQFFGPGTRLTVL.

V usage is TRBV2 and J usage is TRBJ2-3, with TRBD1 as a possible D gene (5 bases). CDR3 length: 12 amino acids. Germline CDR1 and CDR2: SNHLY and FYNNEI. Trimming took 4 bases from V and 5 from J, leaving 7 bases between them. CDR3 in amino acids: CASSARGDTQYF. The CDR3 bases are TGTGCCAGCAGTGCAAGGGGAGATACGCAGTATTTT.

V is TRBV6-2 or TRBV6-3 and J is TRBJ2-7; maybe TRBD2 (5 bases). The CDR3 extends over 14 amino acids. Trimming shortened V by 2 bases and J by 6 bases, and 14 bases separated the two germline ends. Germline assignment: CDR1 MNHEY and CDR2 SVGEGT. The CDR3 here is CASSYTRAGGEQYF. The CDR3 DNA sequence: TGTGCCAGCAGTTACACCCGTGCAGGAGGCGAGCAGTACTTC.

V gene TRBV6-5 combines with J gene TRBJ2-7; the D gene is possibly TRBD2 (5 bases). Per the germline V gene, CDR1 is MNHEY and CDR2 is SVGAGI. The CDR3 length is 15 residues. The V gene lost 8 bases and the J gene lost 2 bases, with 19 bases spanning the gap. In DNA form, the CDR3 reads TGTGCCAGCCCCACGGCGGGCAGCCCCCCCTACGAGCAGTACTTC. The encoded protein is CASPTAGSPPYEQYF.

The chain has TRBV19 and TRBJ2-7; D is possibly TRBD1 (6 bases). The germline V gene encodes CDR1 LNHDA and CDR2 SQIVND (reference sequence). The ends were cut back, 6 bases at V and 6 bases at J, with 18 bases in the middle. The CDR3 spans 14 residues. This chain's CDR3 is CASSNRDTPREQYF. The CDR3 coding sequence is TGTGCCAGTAGCAACCGGGACACCCCTCGCGAGCAGTACTTC.

In DNA form, the CDR3 reads TGTGCCAGCAGTGAAGATGTGGGGCAGTGGGGCAATCAGCCCCAGCATTTT. Its protein product is CASSEDVGQWGNQPQHF. This chain uses TRBV2 with TRBJ1-5; the D gene is possibly TRBD1 (5 bases). V was shortened by 1 base and J by 2 bases, with 15 bases between the two germline ends. The CDR3 has 17 amino acids. Germline V gene sequence: CDR1 SNHLY, CDR2 FYNNEI.

The chain uses TRBV7-2 and TRBJ2-7, with 14 bases matching TRBD2. This CDR3 is built from 14 residues. The J segment lost 9 bases and the V segment lost 5 bases, leaving 6 bases of the junction unmatched. Germline V gene sequence: CDR1 SGHTA, CDR2 FQGNSA. This CDR3 reads CASSRGLAGGGQYF. In DNA form, the CDR3 reads TGTGCCAGCAGCCGCGGACTAGCGGGAGGTGGGCAGTACTTC.

V gene TRBV7-3 combines with J gene TRBJ2-1, with TRBD2 identical over 9 bases. Per germline, CDR1 SGHTA and CDR2 FQGTGA. V lost 8 bases and J lost 4; bases outside the gene matches: 3. CDR3 length equals 13 residues. This CDR3 is CASGSGRYNEQFF. The CDR3 DNA sequence: TGTGCCAGCGGGAGCGGGAGGTACAATGAGCAGTTCTTC.

The V gene is TRBV12-3 or TRBV12-4, the J gene TRBJ2-5, with 9 bases fitting TRBD1. V lost 8 bases and J lost 9; bases outside the gene matches: 7. The CDR3 length is 12 residues. The CDR3 DNA sequence: TGTGCCAGCGGCGGACAGGGGCAGTCCCAGTACTTC. Translation: CASGGQGQSQYF.

The rearrangement uses TRBV7-2 and TRBJ2-2, with 9 bases identical to TRBD1. CDR1 and CDR2 (germline): SGHTA, FQGNSA. The CDR3 is 15 residues long. Trimming cost V 5 bases and J 7 bases; bases outside gene matches: 8. The DNA for the CDR3 is TGTGCCAGCAGCACGGACAGGGGACGAAACGGGGAGCTGTTTTTT. It translates to CASSTDRGRNGELFF.

The chain links TRBV30 to TRBJ1-2; D remains ambiguous. The V end was cut by 8 bases, the J end by 4 bases, with 17 bases between. Per the germline V gene, CDR1 is GTSNPN and CDR2 is SVGIG (reference sequence). The CDR3 sequence is 13 residues long. The chain's CDR3 is CAGARGGGYGYTF. The CDR3, as DNA: TGTGCCGGAGCTCGGGGAGGCGGCTATGGCTACACCTTC.

The chain has TRBV4-1 and TRBJ1-1; no reliable D call. The germline CDR1 and CDR2 sequences are MGHRA and YSYEKL. Trimming took 1 base from V and 11 from J, leaving 8 bases between them. This CDR3 has 11 amino acids. The CDR3 coding sequence is TGCGCCAGCAGCCAAGGGCGGTTGGCTTTCTTT. This gives the protein CASSQGRLAFF.

The rearrangement joins TRBV19 to TRBJ2-3; 8 bases match TRBD2. In germline, CDR1 is LNHDA, CDR2 SQIVND (reference sequence). V was pared by 6 bases and J by 1 base, with 6 bases of the junction left unmatched. The CDR3 loop spans 15 amino acids. CDR3: CASSQGLGGTDTQYF. CDR3 nucleotide sequence: TGTGCCAGTAGCCAGGGACTAGGGGGCACAGATACGCAGTATTTT.

The rearrangement joins TRBV28 to TRBJ1-2; 10 bases match TRBD1. J gave up 3 bases and V 2 bases, and 3 bases lay outside the gene matches. The germline V gene has CDR1 MDHEN and CDR2 SYDVKM. CDR3 length equals 15 residues. The CDR3 DNA reads TGTGCCAGCAGTTTACCCGGACAGGGGGACTATGGCTACACCTTC. Protein product: CASSLPGQGDYGYTF.

The rearrangement uses TRBV24-1 and TRBJ2-5; D remains ambiguous. CDR3 length: 13 residues. The germline V and J ends were trimmed by 4 bases and 7 bases, with 12 bases remaining between them. Looked up from germline, CDR1 is KGHDR and CDR2 is SFDVKD. The CDR3 DNA reads TGTGCCACCAGTGAAACTCCGCCGGGGACCCAGTACTTC. Amino acids: CATSETPPGTQYF.

The chain employs TRBV9 and TRBJ2-7, with a possible D match to TRBD2 (5 bases). Germline V CDR1 and CDR2: SGDLS, YYNGEE. V was pared by 0 bases and J by 7 bases, with 5 bases between. The CDR3 runs 11 residues. CDR3 loop: CASSVGGEQYF. The CDR3 DNA is TGTGCCAGCAGCGTAGGAGGGGAGCAGTACTTC.

The chain recombines TRBV6-2 or TRBV6-3 with TRBJ2-5; D uncertain. The CDR3 is made up of 13 amino acids. CDR1 is MNHEY, CDR2 SVGEGT, per germline. V dropped 6 bases and J dropped 7 bases, with 15 bases sitting between them. For the CDR3, the DNA is TGTGCCAGCAGCTCGGCCCCTCGGGTGACCCAGTACTTC. Protein sequence: CASSSAPRVTQYF.

The chain combines TRBV28 with TRBJ1-2, with 9 bases identical to TRBD1. The length of the CDR3 is 12 residues. Losses at the gene ends were 6 bases for V and 8 bases for J; bases not matched to a gene: 4. Germline V gives CDR1 MDHEN, CDR2 SYDVKM. CDR3 in DNA: TGTGCCAGCAGACCAACAGGGGGCGGCTACACCTTC. This translates into CASRPTGGGYTF.

The rearrangement uses TRBV27 and TRBJ2-1, with D maybe TRBD1 (6 bases). This CDR3 is built from 14 residues. V was pared by 5 bases and J by 5 bases, with 13 bases between. CDR1 is MNHEY and CDR2 is SMNVEV in the germline V gene (reference sequence). Written as DNA, the CDR3 is TGTGCCAGCAGTCTGGACAGAGGGAACAATGAGCAGTTCTTC. It is translated as CASSLDRGNNEQFF.

Details on this clone: A junction end diverges from the germline sequence, so it may reflect a read error. V gene TRBV7-7 combines with J gene TRBJ1-4, with D tentatively TRBD1 (5 bases). Germline CDR1 reads SSHAT; CDR2 reads FNYEAQ (reference sequence). This CDR3 is 15 amino acids long. The CDR3 here is CASSLGLGAGEKLFF. CDR3 nucleotide sequence: TGTGCTAGCAGCTTAGGACTCGGGGCGGGGGAAAAACTGTTTTTT.

The chain joins TRBV10-3 to TRBJ2-3; 11 nucleotides agree with TRBD2. CDR1 and CDR2 from the germline V gene are ENHRY and SYGVKD. J lost 2 bases, V lost 10 bases, and 5 bases had no gene match. CDR3 length equals 14 residues. The CDR3 DNA sequence: TGTGCCAGCAGACTAGCGGGGCCCACAGATACGCAGTATTTT. Amino acid sequence: CASRLAGPTDTQYF.

J is TRBJ1-2 and V is TRBV19, with TRBD1 matching 8 bases. The germline V gene has CDR1 LNHDA and CDR2 SQIVND (reference sequence). This CDR3 comprises 17 residues. The trim removed 7 bases at V and 4 bases at J, leaving 17 bases unmatched. CDR3 sequence reads: CASTNIWGAGGVYGYTF. In nucleotides, the CDR3 is TGTGCCAGTACCAATATTTGGGGGGCAGGGGGCGTCTATGGCTACACCTTC. Supplemented by reference TRBV19 and TRBJ1-2, the full variable domain reads DGGITQSPKYLFRKEGQNVTLSCEQNLNHDAMYWYRQDPGQGLRLIYYSQIVNDFQKGDIAEGYSVSREKKESFPLTVTSAQKNPTAFYLCASTNIWGAGGVYGYTFGSGTRLTVV.

CDR3 residues: CSARPGREQYF. The CDR3 DNA is TGCAGTGCTAGACCAGGCCGCGAGCAGTACTTC. The chain links TRBV20-1 to TRBJ2-7, with D uncertain. V lost 2 bases, J lost 6 bases, and 8 bases lay in between. CDR1 DFQATT and CDR2 SNEGSKA come from the germline V gene (reference sequence). This CDR3 is built from 11 residues.

This sequence joins TRBV6-1 and TRBJ1-5; 9 nucleotides agree with TRBD1. The CDR3 is made up of 15 amino acids. V dropped 1 base and J dropped 9; count of bases not matched to a gene: 7. Germline V gene lookup returns CDR1 MNHNS and CDR2 SASEGT. Here the CDR3 reads CASSEGTGVVWPQHF. CDR3 DNA sequence: TGTGCCAGCAGTGAAGGGACAGGGGTGGTTTGGCCCCAGCATTTT.

The chain recombines TRBV28 with TRBJ1-2; 7 nucleotides match TRBD1. Germline V gene sequence: CDR1 MDHEN, CDR2 SYDVKM. Germline trimming cut 7 bases from V and 0 bases from J; bases unmatched to any gene: 2. This CDR3 spans 13 amino acids. CDR3 residues: CASMGQTNYGYTF. The CDR3 nucleotides are TGTGCCAGCATGGGACAGACTAACTATGGCTACACCTTC.

The J gene is TRBJ2-2, the V gene TRBV14; no clear D. Germline V gives CDR1 SGHDN, CDR2 FVKESK. Trimming cost V 6 bases and J 1 base, with 6 bases left between them. The CDR3 runs 13 residues. The DNA of the CDR3 is TGTGCCAGCAGAAGAGTGAACACCGGGGAGCTGTTTTTT. The encoded protein is CASRRVNTGELFF.